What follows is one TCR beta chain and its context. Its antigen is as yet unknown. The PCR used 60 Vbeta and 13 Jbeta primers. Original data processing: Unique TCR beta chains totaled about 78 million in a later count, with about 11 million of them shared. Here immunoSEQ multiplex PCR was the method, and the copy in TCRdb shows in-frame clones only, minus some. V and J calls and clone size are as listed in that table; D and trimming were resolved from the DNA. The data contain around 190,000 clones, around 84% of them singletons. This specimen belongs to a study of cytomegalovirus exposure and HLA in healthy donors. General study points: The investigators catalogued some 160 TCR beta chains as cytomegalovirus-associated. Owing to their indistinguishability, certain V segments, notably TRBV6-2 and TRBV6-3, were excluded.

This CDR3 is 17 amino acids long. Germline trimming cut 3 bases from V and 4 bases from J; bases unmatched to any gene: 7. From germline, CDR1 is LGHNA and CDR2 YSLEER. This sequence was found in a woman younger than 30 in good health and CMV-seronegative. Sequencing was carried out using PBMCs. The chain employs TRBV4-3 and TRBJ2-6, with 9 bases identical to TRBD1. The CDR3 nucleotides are TGCGCCAGCAGCCAGAGTTTACAGGGGGCCGGGGCCAACGTCCTGACTTTC. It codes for CASSQSLQGAGANVLTF.